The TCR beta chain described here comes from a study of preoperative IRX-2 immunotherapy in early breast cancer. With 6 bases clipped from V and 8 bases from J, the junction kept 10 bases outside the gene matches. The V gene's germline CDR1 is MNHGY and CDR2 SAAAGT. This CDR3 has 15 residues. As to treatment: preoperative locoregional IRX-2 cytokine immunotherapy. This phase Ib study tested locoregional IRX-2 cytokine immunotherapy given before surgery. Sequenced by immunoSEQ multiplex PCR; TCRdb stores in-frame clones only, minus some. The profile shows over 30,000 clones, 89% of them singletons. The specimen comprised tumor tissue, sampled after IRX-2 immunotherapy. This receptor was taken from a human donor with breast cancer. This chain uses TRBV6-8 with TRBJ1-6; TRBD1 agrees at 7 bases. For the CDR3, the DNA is TGTGCCAGCAGACGACGGACAGGAGATGATTCACCCCTCCACTTT. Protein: CASRRRTGDDSPLHF.